A single sample is the source of the 12 T cell receptor beta chains below, sequenced in a study of T cells in Graves' hyperthyroidism and ophthalmopathy. From RNA transcripts, TCR beta CDR3 regions were amplified. Carried out on the TCR CDR3, a first-round RT-PCR used the HTBI primer set. TCRdb re-derived calls from the multiplex PCR reads in MiXCR, one entry per CDR3 protein. The sample lists about 480,000 distinct CDR3 sequences, roughly 22% occurring once. Source material: blood. The receptors here all came from a woman in her 70s with Graves' ophthalmopathy.

The chain couples TRBV6-1 to TRBJ1-1, with 8 bases fitting TRBD1. Germline V lookup: CDR1 MNHNS, CDR2 SASEGT. J lost 12 bases, V lost 5 bases, and 11 bases had no gene match. This CDR3 region has 13 residues. This CDR3 reads CASSPGQGKETFF. CDR3 DNA sequence: TGTGCCAGCAGTCCCGGACAGGGTAAAGAAACTTTCTTT.

This clonotype has only one observation. This sequence joins TRBV15 and TRBJ2-1, with unresolved D. The DNA end is more similar to TRBJ2-7, so the J call may be wrong. This CDR3 is built from 14 residues. CDR1 is LNHNV and CDR2 is YYDKDF in the germline V gene (reference sequence). The CDR3 sequence: CATSRDPSYNEQYF. As DNA, the CDR3 is TGTGCCACCAGCAGAGATCCGTCCTACAATGAGCAGTACTTC.

The J gene is TRBJ2-3, the V gene TRBV19; 9 nucleotides line up with TRBD1. The CDR3 has 14 residues. The J segment lost 5 bases and the V segment lost 7 bases, leaving 7 bases of the junction unmatched. The germline V gene has CDR1 LNHDA and CDR2 SQIVND (reference sequence). In nucleotides, the CDR3 is TGTGCCAGTAACTACAGGGGGCCCAAAGATACGCAGTATTTT. Its translation is CASNYRGPKDTQYF.

The chain is built from TRBV7-2 and TRBJ2-1; D is perhaps TRBD2 (6 bases). Germline values: CDR1 SGHTA, CDR2 FQGNSA. CDR3 size: 14 residues. Trimming took 0 bases from V and 9 from J, leaving 12 bases between them. CDR3 region: CASSLAGSGVEQFF. CDR3 in DNA: TGTGCCAGCAGCTTAGCGGGGTCGGGAGTTGAGCAGTTCTTC.

This clonotype was seen only a few times. This rearrangement joins TRBV10-3 to TRBJ1-2, with no clear D. CDR1 and CDR2 (germline): ENHRY, SYGVKD. The CDR3 spans 15 residues. V was shortened by 0 bases and J by 2 bases, with 10 bases between the two germline ends. CDR3 nucleotides: TGTGCCATCAGTGAGTCGATGGTAGGAAACTATGGCTACACCTTC. Translating gives CAISESMVGNYGYTF.

The chain employs TRBV19 and TRBJ2-3; the D gene is possibly TRBD1 (7 bases). The CDR3 sequence is 17 residues long. Germline V gene lookup returns CDR1 LNHDA and CDR2 SQIVND (reference sequence). V was trimmed by 5 bases and J by 2 bases, leaving 20 bases between them. This chain's CDR3 is CASSPKAGQPHTDTQYF. CDR3 nucleotides: TGTGCCAGTAGTCCAAAGGCGGGACAGCCCCACACAGATACGCAGTATTTT.

Comment on this clonotype: At one boundary the junction diverges from the germline segment, which might be a read error. The V and J genes are TRBV28 and TRBJ2-2; 8 positions agree with TRBD1. The germline CDR1 and CDR2 sequences are MDHEN and SYDVKM. There are 14 residues in the CDR3. The CDR3 DNA is TGTGCCAGCAGTTTATCAGGGGGCCCCGGGGAGCCGTTTTTT. Protein sequence: CASSLSGGPGEPFF.

V usage is TRBV6-1 and J usage is TRBJ1-5, with D possibly matching TRBD1 (5 bases). Germline-derived CDR1 and CDR2 are MNHNS and SASEGT. The V end lost 6 bases, the J end lost 0 bases, and 15 bases lay between the germline ends. This CDR3 spans 16 amino acids. The CDR3 here is CASRLLGEYSNQPQHF. The CDR3 DNA is TGTGCCAGCAGATTACTGGGGGAATATAGCAATCAGCCCCAGCATTTT.

The chain recombines TRBV18 with TRBJ2-1; 7 nucleotides align to TRBD1. Germline V gives CDR1 KGHSH, CDR2 LQKENI. This CDR3 contains 16 residues. Germline trimming cut 3 bases from V and 2 bases from J; bases unmatched to any gene: 7. This chain's CDR3 is CASSPLGQVPYNEQFF. CDR3 DNA sequence: TGTGCCAGCTCACCTCTCGGACAGGTTCCCTACAATGAGCAGTTCTTC.

The CDR3 nucleotides are TGTGCCAGCAGGCCGGTGCCCTACAATGAGCAGTTCTTC. It specifies CASRPVPYNEQFF. The J gene is TRBJ2-1, the V gene TRBV9; D remains unclear. Trimming cost V 5 bases and J 2 bases, with 8 bases left between them. This CDR3 region has 13 residues. The germline gives CDR1 SGDLS, CDR2 YYNGEE.

The chain recombines TRBV7-2 with TRBJ2-5; TRBD2 matches 12 bases. Germline CDR1 is SGHTA and CDR2 is FQGNSA. V shed 5 bases and J 4 bases; nucleotides not matched to a gene: 8. This CDR3 has 16 residues. The chain's CDR3 is CASSRALAGGPETQYF. Written as DNA, the CDR3 is TGTGCCAGCAGCCGAGCGCTAGCGGGAGGGCCAGAGACCCAGTACTTC.

This chain uses TRBV20-1 with TRBJ2-5; 8 positions agree with TRBD2. The trim removed 3 bases at V and 5 bases at J, leaving 14 bases unmatched. This CDR3 region has 16 residues. Germline CDR1 reads DFQATT; CDR2 reads SNEGSKA (reference sequence). The CDR3 sequence is CSASRGSSGNWETQYF. In DNA form, the CDR3 reads TGCAGTGCTAGCCGTGGGAGTAGCGGGAATTGGGAGACCCAGTACTTC.